These 28 T cell receptor beta chains came from one sample sequenced in a study of blood T cells in healthy people across ages. Through a sample-barcoded 5' primer and a J-beta primer mix, a second PCR was run for about 6 to 11 cycles. TCRdb re-called the 5' RACE reads with MiXCR, one entry per CDR3 protein. The table lists roughly 1.5 million distinct CDR3 sequences, roughly 43% of them singletons. Material for sequencing was blood. These receptors all come from a woman between 18 and 30 years old in good health.

This clonotype was seen more than once but under ten times. This chain connects TRBV4-3 to TRBJ1-4; D may be TRBD1 (6 bases). The germline V gene encodes CDR1 LGHNA and CDR2 YSLEER. Trimming cost V 5 bases and J 8 bases, with 15 bases left between them. This CDR3 has 14 amino acids. DNA for the CDR3: TGCGCCAGCAGCAAACAGGGTTTTCGGGAAAAACTGTTTTTT. It translates to CASSKQGFREKLFF.

The chain carries TRBV20-1 and TRBJ1-5; the match to TRBD1 covers 7 bases. CDR3 size: 14 residues. The V segment lost 5 bases and the J segment 4 bases; nucleotides outside the gene matches: 8. Germline values: CDR1 DFQATT, CDR2 SNEGSKA (reference sequence). DNA for the CDR3: TGCAGTGCTCAGGACAGGACCTTAAATCAGCCCCAGCATTTT. Translated: CSAQDRTLNQPQHF.

The chain joins TRBV6-5 to TRBJ1-1, with a possible D match to TRBD1 (6 bases). Germline V gene data show CDR1 as MNHEY and CDR2 as SVGAGI. The V end lost 0 bases, the J end lost 0 bases, and 8 bases lay between the germline ends. The CDR3 contains 15 residues. CDR3: CASSYSDSLNTEAFF. The CDR3, as DNA: TGTGCCAGCAGTTACTCGGACAGCTTGAACACTGAAGCTTTCTTT.

This clonotype was seen a few times. The chain joins TRBV20-1 to TRBJ1-5; no definite D call. CDR3 length: 14 residues. Per the germline V gene, CDR1 is DFQATT and CDR2 is SNEGSKA (reference sequence). V lost 5 bases and J 2 bases, leaving 13 bases between the germline ends. This CDR3 is CSARAGFGNQPQHF. CDR3 nucleotide sequence: TGCAGTGCTCGAGCGGGGTTCGGCAATCAGCCCCAGCATTTT.

This clonotype has just a few counts. The CDR3 sequence: CASSLVARARDEQFF. The CDR3 DNA sequence: TGTGCCAGCAGCTTAGTGGCCAGGGCGCGGGATGAGCAGTTCTTC. The rearrangement uses TRBV7-2 and TRBJ2-1, with D perhaps being TRBD1 or TRBD2 (5 bases each). Germline assignment: CDR1 SGHTA and CDR2 FQGNSA. The V end was cut by 1 base, the J end by 8 bases, with 15 bases between. The CDR3 sequence is 15 residues long.

The chain has TRBV4-3 and TRBJ2-7, with a weak D call TRBD1 (6 bases). Looked up from germline, CDR1 is LGHNA and CDR2 is YSLEER. The CDR3 extends over 15 amino acids. Trimming cost V 0 bases and J 6 bases, with 15 bases left between them. CDR3: CASSQDSGRGREQYF. For the CDR3, the DNA is TGCGCCAGCAGCCAAGATAGTGGCAGGGGACGCGAGCAGTACTTC.

This clonotype was observed a few times. The chain has TRBV28 and TRBJ2-3, with 7 bases identical to TRBD1. The CDR3 runs 15 residues. Looked up from germline, CDR1 is MDHEN and CDR2 is SYDVKM. The V gene end was trimmed by 2 bases and the J gene end by 9 bases; junction bases not matched to a gene: 11. The CDR3 sequence is CASSLASIPQGTQYF. In nucleotides, the CDR3 is TGTGCCAGCAGTTTAGCCTCCATCCCACAGGGGACGCAGTATTTT.

CDR3 bases: TGCAGTGCTAGAGAAGGAATGTTCCGGGGGGGGAATCTACACGAGCAGTACTTC. Translation: CSAREGMFRGGNLHEQYF. The rearrangement joins TRBV20-1 to TRBJ2-5, with TRBD2 matching over 8 bases. The end of the DNA is better explained by TRBJ2-7, so the J call may be wrong. CDR1 DFQATT and CDR2 SNEGSKA come from the germline V gene (reference sequence). The CDR3 is made up of 18 amino acids.

CDR3 sequence (DNA): TGTGCCAGCACCCCAACGCGGGGTCCCTCGACGTACGAGCAGTACTTC. Translating it yields CASTPTRGPSTYEQYF. The rearrangement uses TRBV28 and TRBJ2-7; tentative D call: TRBD2 (6 bases). Trimming shortened V by 7 bases and J by 4 bases, and 23 bases separated the two germline ends. CDR1 is MDHEN, CDR2 SYDVKM, per germline. This CDR3 comprises 16 residues.

As concerns this clonotype: One end of the junction is discordant with germline, which a read error may explain. The V gene is TRBV5-1, the J gene TRBJ2-1; 7 positions match TRBD2. Germline loops: CDR1 SGHRS, CDR2 YFSETQ. This CDR3 is built from 14 residues. CDR3 DNA: TGTGCCAGCAGTGAGGCTAGCGGTTACAATGAGCAGTTCTTC. Translated: CASSEASGYNEQFF.

This sequence joins TRBV12-3 or TRBV12-4 and TRBJ2-5; D is undetermined. The J call may be incorrect, as the DNA end agrees better with TRBJ2-7. The length of the CDR3 is 14 residues. CDR3 amino acids: CAPQHPQLECEQYF. The CDR3 bases are TGTGCCCCCCAACATCCTCAGCTAGAGTGCGAGCAGTACTTC.

This clonotype has more than one count but fewer than ten. V usage is TRBV29-1 and J usage is TRBJ1-2; weak D call: TRBD1 (5 bases). Germline values: CDR1 SQVTM, CDR2 ANQGSEA. CDR3 length: 13 amino acids. V was shortened by 6 bases and J by 8 bases, with 19 bases between the two germline ends. In DNA form, the CDR3 reads TGCAGCGTCCTCGAGGAAGGGGCAGGGGGCTACACCTTC. It specifies CSVLEEGAGGYTF.

This clonotype was counted only a few times. This chain joins TRBV20-1 and TRBJ1-5, with D perhaps matching TRBD1 (5 bases). Germline V lookup: CDR1 DFQATT, CDR2 SNEGSKA (reference sequence). Between the trimmed V and J ends, which lost 1 base and 5 bases, there was a span of 18 bases. The CDR3 consists of 16 residues. The CDR3 DNA is TGCAGTGCTAGAGGGAGACGCGGGGCGGGTCATCAGCCCCAGCATTTT. It is translated as CSARGRRGAGHQPQHF.

The chain links TRBV5-1 to TRBJ2-7; weak D call: TRBD1 (7 bases). Germline V gene sequence: CDR1 SGHRS, CDR2 YFSETQ. Trimming took 0 bases from V and 3 from J, leaving 13 bases between them. This CDR3 region has 15 residues. CDR3 DNA sequence: TGCGCCAGCAGCTTGGAAGCCAGGGGGGTCTACGAGCAGTACTTC. It encodes CASSLEARGVYEQYF.

V is TRBV6-1 and J is TRBJ2-1; TRBD1 is a possible D gene (6 bases). The CDR3 is 11 amino acids. Germline loops: CDR1 MNHNS, CDR2 SASEGT. The V gene lost 6 bases and the J gene lost 14 bases, with 14 bases spanning the gap. The DNA for the CDR3 is TGTGCCAGCAGAACAGGGAACAGGAAGTTCTTC. This codes for CASRTGNRKFF.

The chain links TRBV27 to TRBJ1-4; tentative D call: TRBD1 (5 bases). The CDR3 extends over 15 amino acids. V lost 7 bases and J lost 1, with 13 bases in between. Germline loops: CDR1 MNHEY, CDR2 SMNVEV (reference sequence). CDR3 in amino acids: CASTPSGRTNEKLFF. DNA for the CDR3: TGTGCCAGCACCCCTTCAGGGCGAACTAATGAAAAACTGTTTTTT.

In its sample, this clonotype was seen many times. The genes are TRBV7-6 and TRBJ2-1; D unclear. Germline CDR1 reads SGHVS; CDR2 reads FNYEAQ. The length of the CDR3 is 14 residues. V dropped 4 bases and J dropped 7 bases, with 14 bases sitting between them. The CDR3 region is CASSWNRAPNEQFF. CDR3 DNA sequence: TGTGCCAGCAGCTGGAACCGGGCCCCAAATGAGCAGTTCTTC.

The chain joins TRBV11-1 to TRBJ2-3, with 9 bases that match TRBD2. J gave up 2 bases and V 3 bases, and 9 bases lay outside the gene matches. The CDR3 runs 17 residues. Germline V gives CDR1 SGHAT, CDR2 FQDESV (reference sequence). CDR3 in amino acids: CASSFAVAGAYTDTQYF. In DNA form, the CDR3 reads TGTGCCAGCAGCTTCGCGGTAGCGGGGGCTTACACAGATACGCAGTATTTT.

This clonotype was picked up a small number of times. The chain joins TRBV12-3 or TRBV12-4 to TRBJ1-2; TRBD1 matches 7 bases. This CDR3 is 13 amino acids long. The V and J ends lost 8 bases and 4 bases, in that order; junction bases with no gene match: 7. CDR3 region: CASRTGRAYGYTF. CDR3 nucleotide sequence: TGTGCCAGCCGGACAGGCCGGGCCTATGGCTACACCTTC.

This clonotype has just a few counts. The junction and the germline gene differ at one end; a read error may be behind it. The V and J genes are TRBV7-8 and TRBJ2-7; D uncertain. The CDR3 covers 14 residues. Germline loops: CDR1 SGHVS, CDR2 FQNEAQ. CDR3 in DNA: TGTGCCGGCAGCTTAGGTTTTAATTCCTACGAGCAGTACTTC. Its protein is CAGSLGFNSYEQYF.

The genes are TRBV7-2 and TRBJ1-2; D is unresolved. Germline assignment: CDR1 SGHTA and CDR2 FQGNSA. The V end lost 7 bases, the J end lost 4 bases, and 16 bases lay between the germline ends. CDR3 length equals 14 residues. This CDR3 is CASKPLQIPYGYTF. The CDR3 coding sequence is TGTGCCAGCAAGCCTTTACAGATACCCTATGGCTACACCTTC.

The chain recombines TRBV27 with TRBJ2-1; TRBD2 is a possible D gene (6 bases). Between the trimmed V and J ends, which lost 7 bases and 9 bases, there was a span of 22 bases. CDR3 length: 15 residues. The germline CDR1 and CDR2 sequences are MNHEY and SMNVEV (reference sequence). This CDR3 is CASMLRRGPRTEQFF. The CDR3, as DNA: TGTGCCAGCATGCTGAGGCGGGGTCCCAGGACTGAGCAGTTCTTC.

This clonotype was seen more than once but under ten times. The chain links TRBV24-1 to TRBJ2-5; no reliable D call. Germline V gene data show CDR1 as KGHDR and CDR2 as SFDVKD. This CDR3 spans 13 amino acids. V lost 3 bases and J 11 bases, leaving 15 bases between the germline ends. The CDR3 coding sequence is TGTGCCACCAGTGATCGCCTGAGCAATGAGCAGTACTTC. Translating gives CATSDRLSNEQYF.

The V call is TRBV7-8, the J call TRBJ1-2; D gene ambiguous. Trimming cost V 1 base and J 4 bases, with 16 bases left between them. The CDR3 is 16 residues long. Germline CDR1 is SGHVS and CDR2 is FQNEAQ. The CDR3 sequence: CASSLGLASQIYGYTF. CDR3 DNA: TGTGCCAGCAGCTTAGGGTTAGCCTCACAGATCTATGGCTACACCTTC.

This clonotype was seen a handful of times. The rearrangement joins TRBV6-5 to TRBJ1-1, with D possibly being TRBD1 (6 bases). V was trimmed by 7 bases and J by 3 bases, leaving 15 bases between them. Germline CDR1 and CDR2: MNHEY and SVGAGI. This CDR3 region has 14 residues. As DNA, the CDR3 is TGTGCCAGCAACTCTCCATCAGGGGACACTGAAGCTTTCTTT. Protein sequence: CASNSPSGDTEAFF.

The chain combines TRBV5-4 with TRBJ2-3, with 7 nucleotides matching TRBD1. CDR1 is SGHNT and CDR2 is YYREEE in the germline V gene (reference sequence). The CDR3 has 14 residues. V lost 4 bases and J lost 2; bases outside the gene matches: 4. CDR3 in amino acids: CASSRTGITDTQYF. The CDR3 nucleotides read TGTGCCAGCAGCCGGACAGGTATCACAGATACGCAGTATTTT.

This clonotype was found many times. The V call is TRBV2, the J call TRBJ2-7; no definite D call. The V gene's germline CDR1 is SNHLY and CDR2 FYNNEI. The V end was cut by 7 bases, the J end by 2 bases, with 12 bases between. The length of the CDR3 is 13 residues. In nucleotides, the CDR3 is TGTGCCAGCACCGGCGGCGTCGCCTACGAGCAGTACTTC. Translated, it gives CASTGGVAYEQYF.

This clonotype showed up just a few times. DNA for the CDR3: TGTGCCAGCAGCCCAGGACAGGGGAAGGATTCACCCCTCCACTTT. Residues: CASSPGQGKDSPLHF. V and J are TRBV9 and TRBJ1-6; TRBD1 agrees at 9 bases. The germline V gene has CDR1 SGDLS and CDR2 YYNGEE. The CDR3 length is 15 residues. Trimming at V came to 4 bases and at J to 8 bases, leaving 7 bases not matched to a gene.